Listed below are T cell receptor beta chains from one sample, sequenced in a study of molecular identifiers for immune sequencing clone quantification. Each CDR3 protein is one row after TCRdb ran MiXCR on the PCR reads. The sample includes about 320,000 distinct CDR3 sequences, roughly a quarter of them seen just once. Source material: naive CD8+ T cells from blood, with Jurkat cell RNA spiked in. The receptors come from a human donor in good health. Some libraries in this study had Jurkat cell RNA spiked in. CDR3s include the opening cysteine and the closing phenylalanine or tryptophan. Each record gives: D gene, V gene, clone size, J gene, CDR3 protein, CDR3 DNA. The D gene is left open where the match is weak. A clone size is listed for some rows: how often the clone was seen (once, few, many), or a class if it is expanded.

D gene: -; V gene: TRBV12-3/TRBV12-4; clone size: many; J gene: TRBJ2-7; CDR3 protein: CASSLGQGTSYEQYF; CDR3 DNA: TGTGCCAGCAGTTTGGGCCAGGGTACATCCTACGAGCAGTACTTC
D gene: -; V gene: TRBV30; clone size: -; J gene: TRBJ1-6; CDR3 protein: CAWSVGIPGSPLHF; CDR3 DNA: TGTGCCTGGAGCGTTGGGATTCCTGGTTCACCCCTCCACTTT
D gene: TRBD2; V gene: TRBV30; clone size: -; J gene: TRBJ2-7; CDR3 protein: CACSGRAGYEQYF; CDR3 DNA: TGTGCCTGTAGCGGGAGAGCCGGCTACGAGCAGTACTTC
D gene: -; V gene: TRBV23-1; clone size: -; J gene: TRBJ1-2; CDR3 protein: CASRILGRGRLANYGYTF; CDR3 DNA: TGCGCCAGCAGGATCCTGGGCAGGGGACGTCTAGCTAACTATGGCTACACCTTC
D gene: -; V gene: TRBV23-1; clone size: few; J gene: TRBJ1-4; CDR3 protein: CASSLLRRTAIKLFF; CDR3 DNA: TGCGCCAGCAGTCTATTGAGGAGAACGGCTATAAAACTGTTTTTT
D gene: -; V gene: TRBV28; clone size: -; J gene: TRBJ2-7; CDR3 protein: CASSPGRGGEQYF; CDR3 DNA: TGTGCCAGCAGTCCCGGGCGGGGTGGCGAGCAGTACTTC
D gene: TRBD2; V gene: TRBV20-1; clone size: -; J gene: TRBJ2-4; CDR3 protein: CSARGPGLAGQYF; CDR3 DNA: TGCAGTGCTAGAGGTCCCGGACTAGCGGGACAATACTTC
D gene: -; V gene: TRBV7-2; clone size: many; J gene: TRBJ1-6; CDR3 protein: CASSLDLVGWSPLHF; CDR3 DNA: TGTGCCAGCAGCTTAGATCTGGTCGGTTGGTCACCCCTCCACTTT
D gene: TRBD1; V gene: TRBV5-1; clone size: -; J gene: TRBJ1-3; CDR3 protein: CVSSPGTGTGNTIYF; CDR3 DNA: TGCGTCAGCAGCCCCGGGACAGGGACTGGAAACACCATATATTTT
D gene: -; V gene: TRBV6-2/TRBV6-3; clone size: -; J gene: TRBJ2-2; CDR3 protein: CAAGPGFGELFF; CDR3 DNA: TGTGCCGCAGGTCCGGGGTTCGGGGAGCTGTTTTTT
D gene: -; V gene: TRBV9; clone size: -; J gene: TRBJ2-1; CDR3 protein: CASSVGWRGEDEQFF; CDR3 DNA: TGTGCCAGCAGCGTAGGATGGAGGGGCGAGGATGAGCAGTTCTTC
D gene: -; V gene: TRBV7-9; clone size: many; J gene: TRBJ1-5; CDR3 protein: CASSYGGQNQPQHF; CDR3 DNA: TGTGCCAGCAGCTACGGCGGACAGAATCAGCCCCAGCATTTT
D gene: TRBD2; V gene: TRBV5-1; clone size: -; J gene: TRBJ2-7; CDR3 protein: CASSLEIAGAYEQYF; CDR3 DNA: TGCGCCAGCAGCTTGGAAATAGCGGGGGCTTACGAGCAGTACTTC
D gene: -; V gene: TRBV7-9; clone size: many; J gene: TRBJ2-1; CDR3 protein: CASSPKDGPYNEQFF; CDR3 DNA: TGTGCCAGCAGTCCAAAGGACGGACCCTACAATGAGCAGTTCTTC
D gene: -; V gene: TRBV20-1; clone size: few; J gene: TRBJ2-3; CDR3 protein: CSARAHGRGDTQYF; CDR3 DNA: TGCAGTGCTAGAGCCCACGGGCGAGGAGATACGCAGTATTTT
D gene: -; V gene: TRBV28; clone size: many; J gene: TRBJ1-5; CDR3 protein: CASSDSRPINQPQHF; CDR3 DNA: TGTGCCAGCAGTGACAGTCGACCGATCAATCAGCCCCAGCATTTT
D gene: TRBD1; V gene: TRBV2; clone size: few; J gene: TRBJ2-2; CDR3 protein: CASSVSGQGGTGELFF; CDR3 DNA: TGTGCCAGCAGTGTATCAGGACAGGGGGGCACCGGGGAGCTGTTTTTT
D gene: -; V gene: TRBV29-1; clone size: -; J gene: TRBJ2-7; CDR3 protein: CSVGHAKGNYEQYF; CDR3 DNA: TGCAGCGTTGGCCACGCGAAGGGGAATTACGAGCAGTACTTC
D gene: -; V gene: TRBV5-1; clone size: many; J gene: TRBJ2-5; CDR3 protein: CASSLTVSQETQYF; CDR3 DNA: TGCGCCAGCAGCTTGACAGTCTCCCAAGAGACCCAGTACTTC
D gene: TRBD2; V gene: TRBV3-1; clone size: -; J gene: TRBJ2-5; CDR3 protein: CASSPELAGAQETQYF; CDR3 DNA: TGTGCCAGCAGCCCCGAGTTAGCGGGGGCCCAAGAGACCCAGTACTTC
D gene: -; V gene: TRBV13; clone size: -; J gene: TRBJ2-1; CDR3 protein: CASSVEGQHNEQFF; CDR3 DNA: TGTGCCAGCAGCGTCGAAGGACAGCACAATGAGCAGTTCTTC
D gene: TRBD2; V gene: TRBV4-3; clone size: -; J gene: TRBJ2-1; CDR3 protein: CASSPAYLAGDYNEQFF; CDR3 DNA: TGCGCCAGCTCACCGGCCTATTTAGCGGGGGATTACAATGAGCAGTTCTTC
D gene: TRBD1; V gene: TRBV14; clone size: -; J gene: TRBJ1-4; CDR3 protein: CASSQPGQGIYEKLFF; CDR3 DNA: TGTGCCAGCAGCCAGCCCGGACAGGGTATTTATGAAAAACTGTTTTTT
D gene: -; V gene: TRBV5-1; clone size: many; J gene: TRBJ2-3; CDR3 protein: CATRWGETDTQYF; CDR3 DNA: TGCGCCACCCGTTGGGGTGAGACAGATACGCAGTATTTT
D gene: TRBD1; V gene: TRBV29-1; clone size: few; J gene: TRBJ2-5; CDR3 protein: CSVEVSGQGAGETQYF; CDR3 DNA: TGCAGCGTTGAAGTCTCGGGACAGGGGGCGGGGGAGACCCAGTACTTC
D gene: TRBD1; V gene: TRBV5-4; clone size: many; J gene: TRBJ2-3; CDR3 protein: CASSKGQGPDTQYF; CDR3 DNA: TGTGCCAGCAGCAAGGGACAGGGGCCAGATACGCAGTATTTT
D gene: TRBD2; V gene: TRBV7-9; clone size: few; J gene: TRBJ2-3; CDR3 protein: CASSLAVRVGRTDTQYF; CDR3 DNA: TGTGCCAGCAGCTTAGCGGTCCGGGTCGGGAGGACAGATACGCAGTATTTT
D gene: TRBD1; V gene: TRBV11-3; clone size: few; J gene: TRBJ2-5; CDR3 protein: CASSPGQGGTQYF; CDR3 DNA: TGTGCCAGCAGCCCTGGACAGGGTGGGACCCAGTACTTC
D gene: -; V gene: TRBV5-1; clone size: many; J gene: TRBJ2-3; CDR3 protein: CASSFLNGATDTQYF; CDR3 DNA: TGCGCCAGCAGCTTCCTTAACGGGGCCACAGATACGCAGTATTTT
D gene: -; V gene: TRBV29-1; clone size: many; J gene: TRBJ2-5; CDR3 protein: CSVRFQETQYF; CDR3 DNA: TGCAGCGTTCGATTTCAAGAGACCCAGTACTTC
D gene: TRBD1; V gene: TRBV6-5; clone size: -; J gene: TRBJ2-2; CDR3 protein: CASSYSRQGIGELFF; CDR3 DNA: TGTGCCAGCAGTTACTCGAGACAGGGAATCGGGGAGCTGTTTTTT
D gene: TRBD2; V gene: TRBV6-6; clone size: -; J gene: TRBJ2-5; CDR3 protein: CASSYWGLTLQETQYF; CDR3 DNA: TGTGCCAGCAGTTACTGGGGACTAACCTTGCAAGAGACCCAGTACTTC
D gene: TRBD1; V gene: TRBV7-9; clone size: few; J gene: TRBJ2-5; CDR3 protein: CASSLLSGDRGRGTQYF; CDR3 DNA: TGTGCCAGCAGCTTACTTTCGGGGGACAGGGGAAGAGGGACCCAGTACTTC
D gene: -; V gene: TRBV21-1; clone size: -; J gene: TRBJ2-2; CDR3 protein: CASSKIRTSGSSGNTGELLF; CDR3 DNA: TGTGCCAGCAGCAAAATTAGGACTAGCGGGAGTTCAGGGAACACCGGGGAGCTGCTTTTT
D gene: TRBD1; V gene: TRBV28; clone size: few; J gene: TRBJ2-7; CDR3 protein: CASSAPRTGLNEQYF; CDR3 DNA: TGTGCCAGCAGTGCCCCGAGGACAGGGTTGAACGAGCAGTACTTC
D gene: -; V gene: TRBV28; clone size: -; J gene: TRBJ2-3; CDR3 protein: CASSIKAGVGDTQYF; CDR3 DNA: TGTGCCAGCAGTATAAAGGCGGGTGTAGGAGATACGCAGTATTTT
D gene: -; V gene: TRBV5-6; clone size: -; J gene: TRBJ2-7; CDR3 protein: CASSLEGGSSYEQYF; CDR3 DNA: TGTGCCAGCAGCTTGGAGGGAGGTAGCTCCTACGAGCAGTACTTC
D gene: -; V gene: TRBV6-5; clone size: many; J gene: TRBJ2-7; CDR3 protein: CASSPGTSVEQYF; CDR3 DNA: TGTGCCAGCAGCCCTGGGACGTCGGTAGAGCAGTACTTC
D gene: -; V gene: TRBV7-9; clone size: -; J gene: TRBJ2-5; CDR3 protein: CASSSSMKETQYF; CDR3 DNA: TGTGCCAGCAGCTCGTCCATGAAAGAGACCCAGTACTTC
D gene: -; V gene: TRBV7-2; clone size: many; J gene: TRBJ1-4; CDR3 protein: CASSLGISNEKLFF; CDR3 DNA: TGTGCCAGCAGCTTGGGGATTTCTAATGAAAAACTGTTTTTT
D gene: TRBD1; V gene: TRBV12-3/TRBV12-4; clone size: few; J gene: TRBJ2-5; CDR3 protein: CASTPGTGREETQYF; CDR3 DNA: TGTGCCAGCACCCCCGGGACAGGGCGCGAAGAGACCCAGTACTTC
D gene: TRBD1; V gene: TRBV28; clone size: -; J gene: TRBJ1-5; CDR3 protein: CASAWTGTGQPQHF; CDR3 DNA: TGTGCCAGCGCCTGGACAGGGACGGGTCAGCCCCAGCATTTT
D gene: -; V gene: TRBV4-2; clone size: many; J gene: TRBJ2-7; CDR3 protein: CASSQRLDVEQYF; CDR3 DNA: TGTGCCAGCAGCCAGAGACTAGATGTGGAGCAGTACTTC
D gene: TRBD1; V gene: TRBV4-3; clone size: many; J gene: TRBJ1-1; CDR3 protein: CASSQDTWAGGTEAFF; CDR3 DNA: TGCGCCAGCAGCCAAGATACATGGGCAGGGGGCACTGAAGCTTTCTTT
D gene: TRBD2; V gene: TRBV3-1; clone size: few; J gene: TRBJ2-3; CDR3 protein: CASSLTLAGVEDTQYF; CDR3 DNA: TGTGCCAGCTCCCTCACTCTAGCGGGAGTCGAAGATACGCAGTATTTT
D gene: -; V gene: TRBV11-1; clone size: -; J gene: TRBJ2-7; CDR3 protein: CASSRSYEQCF; CDR3 DNA: TGTGCCAGCAGCCGCTCCTACGAGCAGTGCTTC
D gene: -; V gene: TRBV12-3/TRBV12-4; clone size: few; J gene: TRBJ1-2; CDR3 protein: CASSRDNYGYTF; CDR3 DNA: TGTGCCAGCAGCCGGGACAACTATGGCTACACCTTC